Below, 8 T cell receptor beta chains from the same sample are listed, as sequenced in a study of identical twins. A single record per CDR3 protein comes from TCRdb applying MiXCR to the 5' RACE reads. The sample contains 200,000 or so distinct CDR3 sequences, 15% of which appear only once. This sample also belongs to another study, concerning T cells expressing NK-cell markers.

The sample taken for sequencing was CD8+ T cells sorted from blood. Source of these receptors: a woman in her late teens or twenties in good health.

This clonotype was counted many times. The genes are TRBV20-1 and TRBJ2-5; 10 bases are a match to TRBD2. The CDR3 sequence is 14 residues long. CDR1 is DFQATT and CDR2 is SNEGSKA in the germline V gene (reference sequence). V dropped 6 bases and J dropped 5; count of bases not matched to a gene: 9. The DNA of the CDR3 is TGCAGTGCCATAAAACTAGCGGGGTATGAGACCCAGTACTTC. Translating it yields CSAIKLAGYETQYF.

This clonotype was seen only a few times. V and J are TRBV4-3 and TRBJ2-2; a possible D gene is TRBD2 (6 bases). Trimming shortened V by 4 bases and J by 7 bases, and 7 bases separated the two germline ends. Germline assignment: CDR1 LGHNA and CDR2 YSLEER. This CDR3 contains 12 residues. The CDR3 nucleotides are TGCGCCAGCAGCCGGGAGGTCGGGGAGCTGTTTTTT. Protein: CASSREVGELFF.

This clonotype was observed a few times. The gene calls are TRBV14 and TRBJ1-2; D is unclear. V was cut by 3 bases and J by 2 bases, with 10 bases left in between. CDR1 and CDR2 (germline): SGHDN, FVKESK. This CDR3 is built from 14 residues. The chain's CDR3 is CASSHLMTNYGYTF. CDR3 nucleotides: TGTGCCAGCAGCCACCTGATGACGAACTATGGCTACACCTTC.

This clonotype showed up just a few times. V and J are TRBV7-9 and TRBJ1-2; TRBD1 agrees at 9 bases. V lost 4 bases, J lost 4 bases, and 4 bases stayed unmatched. The CDR3 is 14 residues long. The germline V gene encodes CDR1 SEHNR and CDR2 FQNEAQ (reference sequence). As DNA, the CDR3 is TGTGCCAGCAGCTCCGGGACAGGGTTCTATGGCTACACCTTC. Translating gives CASSSGTGFYGYTF.

This clonotype was found a few times. This sequence joins TRBV12-3 or TRBV12-4 and TRBJ1-1, with D hard to call. V was shortened by 1 base and J by 2 bases, with 5 bases between the two germline ends. This CDR3 contains 13 residues. The CDR3 DNA is TGTGCCAGCAGTTTAGACACCAACACTGAAGCTTTCTTT. Encoded protein: CASSLDTNTEAFF.

The chain employs TRBV4-3 and TRBJ2-5; TRBD2 is a possible D gene (6 bases). There are 17 residues in the CDR3. Germline CDR1 LGHNA, CDR2 YSLEER. Trimming removed 0 bases at V and 4 bases at J, with 18 bases between. DNA for the CDR3: TGCGCCAGCAGCCAAGAAGCCGGGACTTCCAAGTTAGAGACCCAGTACTTC. Its translation is CASSQEAGTSKLETQYF.

This clonotype occurred a few times. The rearrangement links TRBV29-1 to TRBJ2-1, with a tentative D call TRBD2 (7 bases). The germline CDR1 and CDR2 sequences are SQVTM and ANQGSEA. The CDR3 loop spans 15 amino acids. V was cut by 8 bases and J by 7 bases, with 24 bases left in between. The CDR3 loop is CSSRGEQGLVNEQFF. CDR3 DNA sequence: TGCAGCTCACGGGGGGAACAGGGATTAGTAAATGAGCAGTTCTTC.

The chain employs TRBV5-1 and TRBJ2-5; 12 positions agree with TRBD2. Per germline, CDR1 SGHRS and CDR2 YFSETQ. This CDR3 spans 17 amino acids. V lost 0 bases and J lost 5; bases outside the gene matches: 8. CDR3 nucleotides: TGCGCCAGCAGCTTGGTGACTAGCGGGAGTCTTGGGGAGACCCAGTACTTC. The encoded protein is CASSLVTSGSLGETQYF.